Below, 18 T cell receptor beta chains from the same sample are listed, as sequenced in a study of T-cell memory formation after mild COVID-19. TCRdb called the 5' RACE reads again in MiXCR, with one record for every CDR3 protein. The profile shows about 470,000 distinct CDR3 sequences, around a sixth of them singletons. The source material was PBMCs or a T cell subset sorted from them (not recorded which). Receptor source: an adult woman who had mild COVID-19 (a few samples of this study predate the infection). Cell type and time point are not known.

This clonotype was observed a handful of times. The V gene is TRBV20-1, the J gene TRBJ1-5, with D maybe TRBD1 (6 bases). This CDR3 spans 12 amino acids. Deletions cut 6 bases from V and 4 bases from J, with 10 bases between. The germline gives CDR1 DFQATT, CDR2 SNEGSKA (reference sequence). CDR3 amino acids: CSARTENQPQHF. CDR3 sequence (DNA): TGCAGTGCCAGGACAGAAAATCAGCCCCAGCATTTT.

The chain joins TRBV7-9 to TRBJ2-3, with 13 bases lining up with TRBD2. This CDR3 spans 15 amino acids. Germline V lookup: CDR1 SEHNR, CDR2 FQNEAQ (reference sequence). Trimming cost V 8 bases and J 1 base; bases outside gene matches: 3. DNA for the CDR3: TGTGCCAGCGGACTAGCGGGAGCGGGCACAGATACGCAGTATTTT. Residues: CASGLAGAGTDTQYF.

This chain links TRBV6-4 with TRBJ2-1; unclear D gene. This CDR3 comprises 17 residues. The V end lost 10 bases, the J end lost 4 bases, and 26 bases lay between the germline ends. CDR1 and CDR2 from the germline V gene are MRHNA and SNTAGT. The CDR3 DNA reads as TGTGCCACCGCCCAGGCGAGGCTGGGAAGTCTATACAATGAGCAGTTCTTC. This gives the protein CATAQARLGSLYNEQFF.

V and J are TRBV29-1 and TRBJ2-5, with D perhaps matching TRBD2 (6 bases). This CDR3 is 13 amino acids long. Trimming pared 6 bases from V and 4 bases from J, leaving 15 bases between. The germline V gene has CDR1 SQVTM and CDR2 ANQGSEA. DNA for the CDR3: TGCAGCGTGGCCAGTGGAGGGATAGAGACCCAGTACTTC. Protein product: CSVASGGIETQYF.

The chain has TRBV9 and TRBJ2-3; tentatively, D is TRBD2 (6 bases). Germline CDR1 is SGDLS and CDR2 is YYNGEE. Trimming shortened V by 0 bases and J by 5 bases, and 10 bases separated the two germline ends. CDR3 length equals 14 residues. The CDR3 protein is CASSVAGEGDTQYF. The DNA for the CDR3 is TGTGCCAGCAGCGTAGCGGGAGAGGGAGATACGCAGTATTTT.

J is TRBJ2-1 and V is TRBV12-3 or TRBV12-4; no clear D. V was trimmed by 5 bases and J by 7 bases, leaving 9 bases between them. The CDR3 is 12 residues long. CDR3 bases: TGTGCCAGCAGTGCGGAATTTAATGAGCAGTTCTTC. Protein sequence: CASSAEFNEQFF.

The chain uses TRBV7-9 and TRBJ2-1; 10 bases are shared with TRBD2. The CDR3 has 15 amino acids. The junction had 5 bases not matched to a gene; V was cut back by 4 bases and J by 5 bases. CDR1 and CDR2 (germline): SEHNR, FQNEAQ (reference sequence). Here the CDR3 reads CASSSGTSDNNEQFF. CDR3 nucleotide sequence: TGTGCCAGCAGCTCCGGGACTAGCGACAACAATGAGCAGTTCTTC.

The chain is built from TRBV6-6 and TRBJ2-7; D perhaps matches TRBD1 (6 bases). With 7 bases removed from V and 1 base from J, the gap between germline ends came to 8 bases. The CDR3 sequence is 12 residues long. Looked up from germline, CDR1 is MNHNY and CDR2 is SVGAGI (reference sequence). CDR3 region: CASTGQSYEQYF. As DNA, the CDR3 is TGTGCCAGCACCGGACAGTCCTACGAGCAGTACTTC.

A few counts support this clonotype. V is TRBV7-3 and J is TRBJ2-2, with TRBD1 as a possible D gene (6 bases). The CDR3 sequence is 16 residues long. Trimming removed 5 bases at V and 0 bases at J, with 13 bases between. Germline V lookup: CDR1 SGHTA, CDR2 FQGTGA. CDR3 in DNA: TGTGCCAGCAGCCGCGGACAGATTACGAACACCGGGGAGCTGTTTTTT. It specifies CASSRGQITNTGELFF.

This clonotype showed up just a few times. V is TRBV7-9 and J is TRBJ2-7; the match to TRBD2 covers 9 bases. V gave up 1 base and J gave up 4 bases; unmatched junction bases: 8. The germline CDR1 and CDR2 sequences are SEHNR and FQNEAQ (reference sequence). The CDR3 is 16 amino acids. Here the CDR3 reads CASSLVGGRAMYEQYF. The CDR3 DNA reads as TGTGCCAGCAGCTTAGTCGGCGGGAGGGCCATGTACGAGCAGTACTTC.

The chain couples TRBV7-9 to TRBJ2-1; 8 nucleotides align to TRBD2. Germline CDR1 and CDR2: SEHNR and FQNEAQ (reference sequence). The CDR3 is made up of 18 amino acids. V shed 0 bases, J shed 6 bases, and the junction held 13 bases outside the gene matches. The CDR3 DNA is TGTGCCAGCAGCTTAGCGCCGGGACTAGTCGGTCCGTCCAATGAGCAGTTCTTC. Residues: CASSLAPGLVGPSNEQFF.

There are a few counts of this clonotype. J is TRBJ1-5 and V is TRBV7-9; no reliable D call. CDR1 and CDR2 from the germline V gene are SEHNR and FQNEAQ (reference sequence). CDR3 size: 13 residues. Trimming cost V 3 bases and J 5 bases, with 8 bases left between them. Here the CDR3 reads CASSFSEYQPQHF. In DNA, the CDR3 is TGTGCCAGCAGCTTTTCAGAATATCAGCCCCAGCATTTT.

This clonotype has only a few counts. CDR3: CASSGQVGTEAFF. The CDR3 DNA sequence: TGTGCCAGCAGCGGACAGGTGGGCACTGAAGCTTTCTTT. The chain uses TRBV12-3 or TRBV12-4 and TRBJ1-1; 7 bases are shared with TRBD1. The J segment lost 4 bases and the V segment lost 6 bases, leaving 5 bases of the junction unmatched. This CDR3 comprises 13 residues.

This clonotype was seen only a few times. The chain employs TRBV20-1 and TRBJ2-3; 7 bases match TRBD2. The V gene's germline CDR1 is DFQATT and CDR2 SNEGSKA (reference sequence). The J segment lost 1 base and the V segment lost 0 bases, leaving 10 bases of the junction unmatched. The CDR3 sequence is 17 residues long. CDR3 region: CSARDLKRTRGTDTQYF. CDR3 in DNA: TGCAGTGCTAGAGATTTAAAAAGGACTAGGGGCACAGATACGCAGTATTTT.

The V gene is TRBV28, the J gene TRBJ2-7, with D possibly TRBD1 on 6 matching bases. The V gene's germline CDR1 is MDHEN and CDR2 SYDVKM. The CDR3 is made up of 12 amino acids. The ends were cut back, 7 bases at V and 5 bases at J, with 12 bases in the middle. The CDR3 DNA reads TGTGCCAGCATCGGGACATCGCACGAGCAGTACTTC. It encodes CASIGTSHEQYF.

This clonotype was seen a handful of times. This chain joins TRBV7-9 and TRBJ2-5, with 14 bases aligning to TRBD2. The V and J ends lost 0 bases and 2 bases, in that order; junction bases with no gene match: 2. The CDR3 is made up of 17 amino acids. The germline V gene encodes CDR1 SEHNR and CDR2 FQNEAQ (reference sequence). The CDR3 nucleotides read TGTGCCAGCAGCTTAGCGGGGACTAGCGGGGGACAAGAGACCCAGTACTTC. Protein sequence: CASSLAGTSGGQETQYF.

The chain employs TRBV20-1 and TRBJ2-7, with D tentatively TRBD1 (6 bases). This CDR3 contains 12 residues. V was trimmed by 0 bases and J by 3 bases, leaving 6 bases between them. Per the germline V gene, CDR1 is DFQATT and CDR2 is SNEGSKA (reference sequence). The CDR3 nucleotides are TGCAGTGCTAGAGAACAGGGCTACGAGCAGTACTTC. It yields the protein CSAREQGYEQYF.

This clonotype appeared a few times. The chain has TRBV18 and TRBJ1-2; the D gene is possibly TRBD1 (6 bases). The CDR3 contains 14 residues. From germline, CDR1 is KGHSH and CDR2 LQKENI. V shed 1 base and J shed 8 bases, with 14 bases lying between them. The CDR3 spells CASSPQAQGPGYTF. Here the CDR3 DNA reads TGTGCCAGCTCACCACAGGCCCAGGGGCCGGGCTACACCTTC.